This T cell receptor beta chain derives from a study of cytomegalovirus exposure and HLA in healthy donors. 13 Jbeta primers and 60 Vbeta primers were used for the PCR. Here immunoSEQ multiplex PCR was the method, and the copy in TCRdb shows in-frame clones only, minus some. There are about 130,000 clones in the sample; 60% to 85% occur only once, and less than 4% lies in the top ten. This clone was seen once. The ends were cut back, 3 bases at V and 3 bases at J, with 9 bases in the middle. The CDR3 length is 14 residues. From germline, CDR1 is LNHDA and CDR2 SQIVND (reference sequence). The chain uses TRBV19 and TRBJ2-1; TRBD2 might be the D (5 bases). This TCR derives from a man between 25 and 39 years old in good health and CMV-seronegative. Material: PBMCs. The CDR3 is CASSIPGDYNEQFF. The CDR3 DNA reads as TGTGCCAGTAGTATTCCCGGGGACTACAATGAGCAGTTCTTC.